This T cell receptor beta chain was sequenced for a study of siplizumab effects on memory and regulatory T cells. Per germline, CDR1 SGHDT and CDR2 YYEEEE. The CDR3 totals 15 residues. J was trimmed by 1 base and V by 4 bases; bases with no gene match: 6. Assay: immunoSEQ multiplex PCR; the TCRdb copy retains only in-frame clones and omits some. This table has about 120,000 clones, less than 95% appearing once. The sequencing sample was made of non-Treg CD4+ T cells sorted from blood. The clonotype comes from a human donor in good health. V usage is TRBV5-6 and J usage is TRBJ1-2, with 8 bases that match TRBD1. Here the CDR3 DNA reads TGTGCCAGCAGCACCGGACAGGGCGGTAACTATGGCTACACCTTC. Protein: CASSTGQGGNYGYTF.